This TCR beta chain originates from a study of OX40 agonist ivuxolimab in advanced cancers. Study context: Intravenous ivuxolimab at 0.01 to 10 mg/kg was given to patients every 2 weeks. Those enrolled were 70% to 85% male, with a mean age of around 60 years and ages from roughly 20 to 85. Three dose-escalation patients had partial responses: one with hepatocellular carcinoma and two with cutaneous melanoma.

Sequencing used immunoSEQ multiplex PCR; TCRdb keeps in-frame clones, though not all of them. The table shows some 98,000 clones, with roughly 84% occurring only once. Notes on the study in general: Still undetermined is the antigen specificity of the expanded peripheral T cells.

Note on this clone: Its antigen remains unidentified.

The CDR3 totals 17 residues. V gave up 1 base and J gave up 4 bases; unmatched junction bases: 10. From germline, CDR1 is MDHEN and CDR2 SYDVKM. The rearrangement joins TRBV28 to TRBJ2-5, with TRBD1 matching over 9 bases. The specimen comprised CD4+ or CD8+ T cells sorted from blood, sampled in a trial of the OX40 agonist ivuxolimab. The TCR originated in an adult with an advanced solid tumor such as melanoma, head and neck, liver or kidney cancer. CDR3 amino acids: CASSLSVGQGLRETQYF. CDR3 nucleotides: TGTGCCAGCAGTTTATCCGTCGGACAGGGGTTGAGAGAGACCCAGTACTTC.